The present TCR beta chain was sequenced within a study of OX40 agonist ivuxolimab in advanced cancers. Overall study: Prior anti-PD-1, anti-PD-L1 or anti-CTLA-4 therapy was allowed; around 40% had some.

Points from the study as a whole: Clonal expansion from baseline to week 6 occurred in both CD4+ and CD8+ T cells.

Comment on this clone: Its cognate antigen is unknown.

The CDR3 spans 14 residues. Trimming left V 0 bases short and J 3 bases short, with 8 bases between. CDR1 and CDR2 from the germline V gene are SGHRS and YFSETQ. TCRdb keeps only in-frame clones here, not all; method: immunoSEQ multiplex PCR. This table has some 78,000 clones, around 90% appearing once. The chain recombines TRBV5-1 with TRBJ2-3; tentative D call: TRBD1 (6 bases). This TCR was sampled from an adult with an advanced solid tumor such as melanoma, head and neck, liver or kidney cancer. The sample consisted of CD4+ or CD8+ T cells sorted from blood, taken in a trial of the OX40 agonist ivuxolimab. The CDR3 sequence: CASSLDRATDTQYF. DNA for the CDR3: TGCGCCAGCAGCTTGGACAGGGCAACAGATACGCAGTATTTT.